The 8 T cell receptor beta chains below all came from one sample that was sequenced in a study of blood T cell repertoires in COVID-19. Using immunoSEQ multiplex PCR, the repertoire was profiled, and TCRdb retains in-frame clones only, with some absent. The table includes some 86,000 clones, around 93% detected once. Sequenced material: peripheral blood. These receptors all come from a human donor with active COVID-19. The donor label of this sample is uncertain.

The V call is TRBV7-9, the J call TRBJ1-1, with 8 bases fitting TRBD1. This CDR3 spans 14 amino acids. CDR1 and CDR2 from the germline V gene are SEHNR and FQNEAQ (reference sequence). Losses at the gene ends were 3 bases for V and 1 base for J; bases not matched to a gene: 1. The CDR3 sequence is CASSFTGGNTEAFF. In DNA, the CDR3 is TGTGCCAGCAGCTTCACAGGGGGGAACACTGAAGCTTTCTTT.

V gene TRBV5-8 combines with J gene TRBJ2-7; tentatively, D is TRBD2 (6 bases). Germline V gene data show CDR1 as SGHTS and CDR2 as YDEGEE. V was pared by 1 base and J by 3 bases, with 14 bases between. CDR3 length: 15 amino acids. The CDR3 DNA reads TGTGCCAGCAGCTTGTTGGGAGGCACCAACTACGAGCAGTACTTC. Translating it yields CASSLLGGTNYEQYF.

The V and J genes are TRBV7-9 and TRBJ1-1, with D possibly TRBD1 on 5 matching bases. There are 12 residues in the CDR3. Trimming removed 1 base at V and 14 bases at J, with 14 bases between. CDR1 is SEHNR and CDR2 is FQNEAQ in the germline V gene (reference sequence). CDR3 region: CASSLGERGRFF. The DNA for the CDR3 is TGTGCCAGCAGCTTAGGCGAAAGGGGCAGATTCTTT.

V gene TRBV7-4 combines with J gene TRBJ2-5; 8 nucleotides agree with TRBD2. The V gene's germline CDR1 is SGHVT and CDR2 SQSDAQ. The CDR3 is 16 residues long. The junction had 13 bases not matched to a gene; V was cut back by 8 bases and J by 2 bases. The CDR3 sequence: CASELRRLARQETQYF. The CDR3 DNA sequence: TGTGCCAGCGAGCTTAGGAGACTAGCGAGACAAGAGACCCAGTACTTC.

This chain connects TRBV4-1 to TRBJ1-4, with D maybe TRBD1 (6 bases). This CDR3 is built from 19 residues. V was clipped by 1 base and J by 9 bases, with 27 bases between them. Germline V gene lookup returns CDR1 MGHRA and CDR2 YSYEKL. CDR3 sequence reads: CASSQVAETAADWGQKLFF. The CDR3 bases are TGCGCCAGCAGCCAAGTGGCCGAAACAGCGGCGGATTGGGGGCAAAAACTGTTTTTT.

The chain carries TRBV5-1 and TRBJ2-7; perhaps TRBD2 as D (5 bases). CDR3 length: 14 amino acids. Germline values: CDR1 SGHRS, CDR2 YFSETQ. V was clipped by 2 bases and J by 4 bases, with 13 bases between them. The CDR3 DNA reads TGCGCCAGCAGCTTACTGGAGGTTACGTACGAGCAGTACTTC. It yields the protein CASSLLEVTYEQYF. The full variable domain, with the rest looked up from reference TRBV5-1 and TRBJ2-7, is KAGVTQTPRYLIKTRGQQVTLSCSPISGHRSVSWYQQTPGQGLQFLFEYFSETQRNKGNFPGRFSGRQFSNSRSEMNVSTLELGDSALYLCASSLLEVTYEQYFGPGTRLTVT.

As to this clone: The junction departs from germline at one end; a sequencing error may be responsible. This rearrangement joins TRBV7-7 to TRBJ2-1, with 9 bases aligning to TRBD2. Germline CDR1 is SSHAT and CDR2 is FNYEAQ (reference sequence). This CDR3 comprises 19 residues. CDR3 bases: TGTGCTAGCAGCTTAAACCCCCTTCCGGGCGGGGGGGGTTACAATGAGCAGTTCTTC. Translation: CASSLNPLPGGGGYNEQFF.

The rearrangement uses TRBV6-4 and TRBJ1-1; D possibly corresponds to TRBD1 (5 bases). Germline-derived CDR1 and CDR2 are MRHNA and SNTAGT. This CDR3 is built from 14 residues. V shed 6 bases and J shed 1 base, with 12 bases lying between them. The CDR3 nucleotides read TGTGCCAGCAGGCTCCAGGGAGGGAACACTGAAGCTTTCTTT. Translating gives CASRLQGGNTEAFF.